The rows below give T cell receptor beta chains drawn from one sample of a study of identical twins. TCRdb used MiXCR to reprocess the 5' RACE reads, holding one entry per CDR3 protein. The profile shows approximately 300,000 distinct CDR3 sequences, 9.5% of them singletons. The same data also went into a second study, on yellow fever vaccine responses in identical twins.

Sequencing used CD8+ T cells sorted from blood. The receptors were sampled from a woman in her late teens or twenties in good health. Each CDR3 is given with its conserved first and last residue. The order of the fields is clone size, V gene, D gene, J gene, CDR3 protein, CDR3 DNA. The D gene is left open where the match is weak. Clone size is given for some rows only: seen once, a few or many times, or a class if the clone is expanded.

many	TRBV12-3/TRBV12-4	-	TRBJ1-2	CASSPPLLAGYGYTF	TGTGCCAGCAGTCCCCCCCTTCTTGCAGGCTATGGCTACACCTTC
many	TRBV7-2	-	TRBJ2-5	CASSFVGEETQYF	TGTGCCAGCAGCTTTGTCGGGGAAGAGACCCAGTACTTC
few	TRBV15	TRBD1	TRBJ2-5	CATSTGTVQETQYF	TGTGCCACCAGCACCGGGACAGTCCAAGAGACCCAGTACTTC
few	TRBV15	-	TRBJ1-3	CATSRDVSGGNTIYF	TGTGCCACCAGCAGAGATGTGTCGGGGGGAAACACCATATATTTT
few	TRBV14	-	TRBJ1-2	CASSRYTTEGYTF	TGTGCCAGCAGCCGCTACACTACCGAAGGCTACACCTTC
many	TRBV5-1	TRBD1	TRBJ1-1	CASSLPDRGLMNTEAFF	TGCGCCAGCAGCTTACCGGACAGGGGGCTGATGAACACTGAAGCTTTCTTT
many	TRBV28	TRBD1	TRBJ2-7	CASSPEGARRFDEQYF	TGTGCCAGCAGTCCTGAGGGGGCGCGGCGGTTCGACGAGCAGTACTTC
-	TRBV9	-	TRBJ2-2	CASSVGPPGELFF	TGTGCCAGCAGCGTAGGCCCCCCCGGGGAGCTGTTTTTT
few	TRBV12-3/TRBV12-4	TRBD1	TRBJ2-7	CASSTGQESYEQYF	TGTGCCAGCAGCACGGGACAGGAGAGCTACGAGCAGTACTTC
few	TRBV11-2	-	TRBJ1-2	CASSGGLGHHGYTF	TGTGCCAGCAGCGGCGGGCTGGGGCATCATGGCTACACCTTC
-	TRBV6-2/TRBV6-3	TRBD1	TRBJ2-7	CASSSPGQGAVEQYF	TGTGCCAGCAGTTCTCCGGGACAGGGGGCTGTCGAGCAGTACTTC
few	TRBV10-3	TRBD2	TRBJ2-3	CAISTLAGMTDTQYF	TGTGCCATCAGTACACTAGCGGGGATGACAGATACGCAGTATTTT
-	TRBV4-1	TRBD2	TRBJ2-1	CASSQSQGTSGSNEQFF	TGCGCCAGCAGCCAAAGCCAGGGGACTAGCGGGAGTAATGAGCAGTTCTTC
many	TRBV27	-	TRBJ2-2	CASTLAAGDTGELFF	TGTGCCAGCACTCTCGCGGCGGGCGACACCGGGGAGCTGTTTTTT
-	TRBV12-3/TRBV12-4	-	TRBJ1-5	CASSLWAGAYRGMVSQPQHF	TGTGCCAGCAGTTTGTGGGCAGGGGCATATCGGGGCATGGTTTCTCAGCCCCAGCATTTT
many	TRBV2	-	TRBJ2-7	CASSGRAYEQYF	TGTGCCAGCAGCGGACGAGCCTACGAGCAGTACTTC
-	TRBV29-1	TRBD2	TRBJ2-5	CSVVWTSVPQETQYF	TGCAGCGTTGTTTGGACTAGCGTTCCACAAGAGACCCAGTACTTC
-	TRBV20-1	-	TRBJ2-7	CSASAGDHPSYEQYF	TGCAGTGCTAGTGCCGGGGACCATCCCTCCTACGAGCAGTACTTC
many	TRBV2	-	TRBJ2-5	CASSGDTSAETQYF	TGTGCCAGCAGTGGTGATACATCGGCAGAGACCCAGTACTTC
many	TRBV7-9	-	TRBJ1-1	CASSSPSRGFEAFF	TGTGCCAGCAGCTCCCCGAGCAGGGGTTTTGAAGCTTTCTTT
-	TRBV29-1	-	TRBJ2-7	CSVGSEGVYEQYF	TGCAGCGTTGGGTCGGAAGGGGTCTACGAGCAGTACTTC
many	TRBV28	-	TRBJ1-5	CASSPTGLGNQPQHF	TGTGCCAGCAGCCCCACAGGGTTGGGCAATCAGCCCCAGCATTTT
-	TRBV3-1	TRBD2	TRBJ2-7	CASSQGAGVFSYEQYF	TGTGCCAGCAGCCAGGGAGCGGGGGTTTTCTCCTACGAGCAGTACTTC
few	TRBV24-1	-	TRBJ2-5	CATSDPYQETQYF	TGTGCCACCAGTGACCCCTACCAAGAGACCCAGTACTTC
many	TRBV29-1	TRBD2	TRBJ2-4	CSGLGGTDGKNIQYF	TGCAGCGGGTTGGGGGGGACCGACGGTAAAAACATTCAGTACTTC
-	TRBV7-9	TRBD1	TRBJ2-7	CASSLQTGPVYEQYF	TGTGCCAGCAGCCTACAGACAGGGCCGGTCTACGAGCAGTACTTC
few	TRBV2	-	TRBJ2-1	CASSPLGDNYNEQFF	TGTGCCAGCAGTCCTTTGGGGGACAACTACAATGAGCAGTTCTTC
-	TRBV2	TRBD1	TRBJ2-2	CASSPRDSLTGELFF	TGTGCCAGCAGTCCCCGGGACAGCCTCACCGGGGAGCTGTTTTTT
many	TRBV4-1	-	TRBJ1-1	CASSQERGDTEAFF	TGCGCCAGCAGCCAAGAAAGGGGGGACACTGAAGCTTTCTTT
few	TRBV30	TRBD2	TRBJ2-7	CAWRLAGDYSYEQYF	TGTGCCTGGAGACTAGCGGGAGACTACTCTTACGAGCAGTACTTC
-	TRBV29-1	TRBD1	TRBJ2-3	CSVELGGNGQGTDTQYF	TGCAGCGTTGAACTCGGCGGCAACGGACAGGGCACAGATACGCAGTATTTT
few	TRBV6-5	-	TRBJ2-7	CASSYSYRFYEQYF	TGTGCCAGCAGTTACTCATACAGATTCTACGAGCAGTACTTC
few	TRBV15	TRBD1	TRBJ1-2	CATSTPPGQEIYNYGYTF	TGTGCCACCAGCACCCCCCCGGGACAGGAGATATATAACTATGGCTACACCTTC
many	TRBV12-3/TRBV12-4	-	TRBJ2-1	CASSFSGTATGNEQFF	TGTGCCAGCAGTTTCAGCGGGACAGCCACTGGCAATGAGCAGTTCTTC
many	TRBV20-1	TRBD2	TRBJ2-7	CSARAGGYEQYF	TGCAGTGCTAGAGCGGGGGGGTACGAGCAGTACTTC
few	TRBV3-1	-	TRBJ2-7	CASSQPPLRRRRRPPYEQYF	TGTGCCAGCAGCCAACCGCCCCTCAGACGTCGGAGGCGGCCCCCCTACGAGCAGTACTTC
-	TRBV27	-	TRBJ2-5	CASSLQETTIETQYF	TGTGCCAGCAGTTTACAGGAGACGACCATAGAGACCCAGTACTTC
-	TRBV20-1	TRBD1	TRBJ2-7	CSAVVPDRGFYEQYF	TGCAGTGCTGTCGTCCCGGACAGGGGCTTTTACGAGCAGTACTTC
few	TRBV11-2	TRBD1	TRBJ2-6	CASSPRVWDRGLSGANVLTF	TGTGCCAGCAGCCCCAGGGTCTGGGACAGGGGTCTCTCTGGGGCCAACGTCCTGACTTTC
many	TRBV12-3/TRBV12-4	TRBD1	TRBJ2-7	CASSTDRGRSF	TGTGCCAGCAGTACCGACAGGGGGCGCAGCTTC
-	TRBV30	-	TRBJ2-1	CAWSAERNEQFF	TGTGCCTGGAGCGCAGAACGCAATGAGCAGTTCTTC
many	TRBV27	TRBD2	TRBJ2-3	CASRDGTSGGTTDTQYF	TGTGCCAGCAGGGACGGGACTAGCGGGGGGACGACAGATACGCAGTATTTT
-	TRBV9	-	TRBJ2-3	CASSVAKGITDTQYF	TGTGCCAGCAGCGTAGCTAAGGGAATCACAGATACGCAGTATTTT
-	TRBV12-3/TRBV12-4	-	TRBJ2-7	CASSSYGPYPYEQYF	TGTGCCAGCAGTTCTTATGGGCCCTACCCCTACGAGCAGTACTTC
-	TRBV29-1	TRBD2	TRBJ2-7	CSVEERLAGVYEQYF	TGCAGCGTTGAAGAGAGACTAGCGGGAGTCTACGAGCAGTACTTC
few	TRBV20-1	TRBD2	TRBJ2-2	CSALDIQRGGDGELFF	TGCAGTGCGCTAGATATCCAGCGGGGGGGCGACGGGGAGCTGTTTTTT
many	TRBV4-3	-	TRBJ2-7	CASSQEKERIYEQYF	TGCGCCAGCAGCCAAGAAAAGGAGCGGATTTACGAGCAGTACTTC
few	TRBV11-2	TRBD1	TRBJ2-7	CASSTGQEVYEQYF	TGTGCCAGCAGCACTGGACAGGAAGTCTACGAGCAGTACTTC
-	TRBV5-1	TRBD1	TRBJ2-3	CAGSLGQGVLGNTQYF	TGCGCCGGCAGCTTGGGACAGGGAGTTCTTGGGAATACGCAGTATTTT
-	TRBV7-9	-	TRBJ1-1	CASSPRPTEAFF	TGTGCCAGCAGCCCCCGCCCCACTGAAGCTTTCTTT
-	TRBV9	-	TRBJ2-3	CASSVSGYTDTQYF	TGTGCCAGCAGCGTGTCCGGCTACACAGATACGCAGTATTTT